This T cell receptor beta chain was captured in a study of Ad26.COV2.S vaccination and SARS-CoV-2 variants. Study findings and constraints: Reportedly, spike-specific CD8+ and CD4+ T cell responses achieved substantial breadth once vaccination had taken place.

TCRdb's table, derived via immunoSEQ multiplex PCR, lists solely in-frame clones and lacks some. The sample lists around 450,000 clones, around nine tenths occurring once. A remark on this clone: Its antigen remains unknown.

Regarding treatment: approximately 18 received Ad26.COV2.S at low or high dose, single or two shots; several received placebo; per-sample allocation not given. The samples date from day 63 after the first vaccine or placebo injection. As its vector, the vaccine had Ad26, which expressed Wuhan-strain SARS-CoV-2 spike. The source of this sequence is a person between 18 and 60 years old who received the Ad26.COV2.S COVID-19 vaccine or a placebo. The specimen comprised peripheral blood, sampled in a trial of Ad26.COV2.S vaccine versus placebo.

The CDR3 nucleotides are TGTGTCAGAAGCTTTCGAGCTACCCTCTCCTACGAGCAGTACTTC. Its protein product is CVRSFRATLSYEQYF. The V call is TRBV7-5, the J call TRBJ2-7; TRBD2, the table's D call, was not compared with the DNA. TRBV7-5 is marked as a pseudogene. CDR3 length: 15 residues.